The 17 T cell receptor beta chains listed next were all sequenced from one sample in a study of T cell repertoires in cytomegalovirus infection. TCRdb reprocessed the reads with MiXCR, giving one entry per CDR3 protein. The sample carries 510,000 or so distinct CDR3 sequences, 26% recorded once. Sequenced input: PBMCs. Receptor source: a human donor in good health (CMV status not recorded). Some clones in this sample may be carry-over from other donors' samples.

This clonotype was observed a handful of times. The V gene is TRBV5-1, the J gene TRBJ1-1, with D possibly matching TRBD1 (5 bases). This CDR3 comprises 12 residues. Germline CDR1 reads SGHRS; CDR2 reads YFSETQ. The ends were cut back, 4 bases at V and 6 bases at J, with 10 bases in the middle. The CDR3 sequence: CASSGPGAEAFF. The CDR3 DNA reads TGCGCCAGCAGCGGACCGGGGGCTGAAGCTTTCTTT.

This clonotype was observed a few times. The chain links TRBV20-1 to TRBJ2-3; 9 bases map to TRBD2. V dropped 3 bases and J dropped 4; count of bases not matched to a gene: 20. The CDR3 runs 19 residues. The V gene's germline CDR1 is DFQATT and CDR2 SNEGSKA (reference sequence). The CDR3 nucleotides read TGCAGTGCTAGCTTTGGGATTGTCCCCTGGCGGGAGGGGGCAGATACGCAGTATTTT. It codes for CSASFGIVPWREGADTQYF.

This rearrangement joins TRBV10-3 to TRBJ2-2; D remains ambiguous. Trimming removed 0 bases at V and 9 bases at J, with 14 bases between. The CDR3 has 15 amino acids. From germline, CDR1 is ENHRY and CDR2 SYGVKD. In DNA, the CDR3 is TGTGCCATCAGTGAGTCCGGTCAGCCGAGACGGGAGCTGTTTTTT. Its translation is CAISESGQPRRELFF.

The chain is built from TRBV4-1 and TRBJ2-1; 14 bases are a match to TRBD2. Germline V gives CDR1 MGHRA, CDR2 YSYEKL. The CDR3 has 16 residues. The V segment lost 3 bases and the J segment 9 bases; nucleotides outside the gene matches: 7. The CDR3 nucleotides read TGCGCCAGCAGCCAGGGGACTAGCGGGAGTCTTAGTGAGCAGTTCTTC. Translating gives CASSQGTSGSLSEQFF.

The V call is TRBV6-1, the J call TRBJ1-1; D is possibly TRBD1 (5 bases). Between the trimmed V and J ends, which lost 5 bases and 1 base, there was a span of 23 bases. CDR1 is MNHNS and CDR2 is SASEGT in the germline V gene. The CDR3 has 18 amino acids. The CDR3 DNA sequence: TGTGCCAGCAGTTCCCTAGGTCGAGAGGGGCGATGGAACACTGAAGCTTTCTTT. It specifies CASSSLGREGRWNTEAFF.

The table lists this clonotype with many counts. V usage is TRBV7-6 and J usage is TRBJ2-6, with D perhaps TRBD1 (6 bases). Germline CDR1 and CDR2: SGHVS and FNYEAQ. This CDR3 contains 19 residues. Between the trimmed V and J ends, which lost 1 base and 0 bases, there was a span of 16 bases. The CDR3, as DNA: TGTGCCAGCAGCTTAGGGTGGGGTAGGGACAACTCTGGGGCCAACGTCCTGACTTTC. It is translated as CASSLGWGRDNSGANVLTF. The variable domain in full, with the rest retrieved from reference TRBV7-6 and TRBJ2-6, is GAGVSQSPRYKVTKRGQDVALRCDPISGHVSLYWYRQALGQGPEFLTYFNYEAQQDKSGLPNDRFSAERPEGSISTLTIQRTEQRDSAMYRCASSLGWGRDNSGANVLTFGAGSRLTVL.

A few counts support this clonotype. The DNA of the CDR3 is TGTGCCAGCAGCGTAGGGACAGGGCAGGGCGGGGAGCTGTTTTTT. Amino acid sequence: CASSVGTGQGGELFF. V is TRBV9 and J is TRBJ2-2, with 8 bases aligning to TRBD1. The V gene end was trimmed by 0 bases and the J gene end by 7 bases; junction bases not matched to a gene: 5. Germline values: CDR1 SGDLS, CDR2 YYNGEE. The CDR3 length is 15 residues.

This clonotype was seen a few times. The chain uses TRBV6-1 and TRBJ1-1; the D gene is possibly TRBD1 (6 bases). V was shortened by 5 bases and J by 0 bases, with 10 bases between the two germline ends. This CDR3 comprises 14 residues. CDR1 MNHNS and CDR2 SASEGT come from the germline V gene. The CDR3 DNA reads TGTGCCAGCAGTACCGGACAGATGAACACTGAAGCTTTCTTT. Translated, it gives CASSTGQMNTEAFF.

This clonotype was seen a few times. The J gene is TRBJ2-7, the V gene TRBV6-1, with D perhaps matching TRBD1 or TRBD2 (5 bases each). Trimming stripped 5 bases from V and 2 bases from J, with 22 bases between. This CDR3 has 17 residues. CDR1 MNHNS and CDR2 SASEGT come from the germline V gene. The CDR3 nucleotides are TGTGCCAGCAGTAATAACCCTCCGGGACGAATAACCTACGAGCAGTACTTC. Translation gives CASSNNPPGRITYEQYF.

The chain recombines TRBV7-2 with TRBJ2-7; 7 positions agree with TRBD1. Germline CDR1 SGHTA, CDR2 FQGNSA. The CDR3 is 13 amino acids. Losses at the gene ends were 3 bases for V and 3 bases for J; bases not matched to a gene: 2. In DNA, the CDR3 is TGTGCCAGCAGCTTCGACAGGGTCTACGAGCAGTACTTC. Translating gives CASSFDRVYEQYF.

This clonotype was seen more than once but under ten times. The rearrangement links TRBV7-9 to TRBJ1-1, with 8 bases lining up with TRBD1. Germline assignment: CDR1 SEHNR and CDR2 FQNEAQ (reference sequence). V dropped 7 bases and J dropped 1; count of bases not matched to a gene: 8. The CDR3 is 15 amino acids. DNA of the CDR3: TGTGCCAGCAAACCGCCTGGACAGGGGAACACTGAAGCTTTCTTT. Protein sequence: CASKPPGQGNTEAFF. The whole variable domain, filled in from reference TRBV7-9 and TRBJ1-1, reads DTGVSQNPRHKITKRGQNVTFRCDPISEHNRLYWYRQTLGQGPEFLTYFQNEAQLEKSRLLSDRFSAERPKGSFSTLEIQRTEQGDSAMYLCASKPPGQGNTEAFFGQGTRLTVV.

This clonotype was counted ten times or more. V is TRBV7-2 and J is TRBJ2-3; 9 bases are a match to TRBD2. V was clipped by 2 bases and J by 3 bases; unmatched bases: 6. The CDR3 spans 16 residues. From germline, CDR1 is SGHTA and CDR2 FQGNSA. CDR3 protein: CASSLWREGRTDTQYF. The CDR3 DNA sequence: TGTGCCAGCAGCTTATGGCGGGAGGGAAGGACAGATACGCAGTATTTT.

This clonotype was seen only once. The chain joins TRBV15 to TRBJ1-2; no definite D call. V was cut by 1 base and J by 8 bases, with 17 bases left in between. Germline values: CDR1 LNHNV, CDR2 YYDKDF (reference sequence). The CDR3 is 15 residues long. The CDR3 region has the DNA TGTGCCACCAGCAGAGTGACGGGTCCCCTGCGGGGCTACACCTTC. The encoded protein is CATSRVTGPLRGYTF.

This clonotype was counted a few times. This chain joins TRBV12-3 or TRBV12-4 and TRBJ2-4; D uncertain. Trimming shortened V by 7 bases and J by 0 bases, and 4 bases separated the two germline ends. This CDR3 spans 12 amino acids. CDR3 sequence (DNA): TGTGCCAGCACGGTAGCCAAAAACATTCAGTACTTC. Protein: CASTVAKNIQYF.

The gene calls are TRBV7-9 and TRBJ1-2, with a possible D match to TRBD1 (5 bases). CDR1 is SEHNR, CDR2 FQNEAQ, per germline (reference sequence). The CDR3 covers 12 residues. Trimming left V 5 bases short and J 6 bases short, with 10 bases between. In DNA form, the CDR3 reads TGTGCCAGCAGCCGGGACCGAAATGGCTACACCTTC. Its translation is CASSRDRNGYTF.

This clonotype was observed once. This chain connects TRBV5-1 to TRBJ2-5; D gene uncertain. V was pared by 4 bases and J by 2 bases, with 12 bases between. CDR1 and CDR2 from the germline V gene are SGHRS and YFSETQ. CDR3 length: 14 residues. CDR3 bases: TGCGCCAGCAGCGACGGACCCACTCAAGAGACCCAGTACTTC. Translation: CASSDGPTQETQYF.

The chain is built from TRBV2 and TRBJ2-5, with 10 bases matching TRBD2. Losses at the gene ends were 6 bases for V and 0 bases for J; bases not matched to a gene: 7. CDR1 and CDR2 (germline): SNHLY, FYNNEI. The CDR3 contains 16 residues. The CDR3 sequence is CASSHRLAGYQETQYF. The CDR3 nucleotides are TGTGCCAGCAGCCATAGACTAGCGGGTTACCAAGAGACCCAGTACTTC.